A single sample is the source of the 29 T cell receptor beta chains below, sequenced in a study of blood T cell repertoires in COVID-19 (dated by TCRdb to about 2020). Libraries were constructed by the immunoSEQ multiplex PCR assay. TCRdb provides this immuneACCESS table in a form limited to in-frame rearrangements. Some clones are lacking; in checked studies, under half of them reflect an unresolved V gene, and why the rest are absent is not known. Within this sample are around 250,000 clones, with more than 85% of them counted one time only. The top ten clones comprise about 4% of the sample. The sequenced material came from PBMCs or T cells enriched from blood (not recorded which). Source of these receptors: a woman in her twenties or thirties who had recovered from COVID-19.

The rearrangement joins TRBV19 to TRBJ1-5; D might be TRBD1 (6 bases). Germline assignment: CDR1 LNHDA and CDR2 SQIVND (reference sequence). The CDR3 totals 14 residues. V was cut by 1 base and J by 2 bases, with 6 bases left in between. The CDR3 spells CASSIGQGNQPQHF. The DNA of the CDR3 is TGTGCCAGTAGTATAGGACAGGGCAATCAGCCCCAGCATTTT.

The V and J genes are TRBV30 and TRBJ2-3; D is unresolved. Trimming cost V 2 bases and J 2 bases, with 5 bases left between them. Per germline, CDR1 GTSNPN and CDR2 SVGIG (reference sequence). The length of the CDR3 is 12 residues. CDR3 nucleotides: TGTGCCTGGAGTCTCCTCACAGATACGCAGTATTTT. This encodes CAWSLLTDTQYF.

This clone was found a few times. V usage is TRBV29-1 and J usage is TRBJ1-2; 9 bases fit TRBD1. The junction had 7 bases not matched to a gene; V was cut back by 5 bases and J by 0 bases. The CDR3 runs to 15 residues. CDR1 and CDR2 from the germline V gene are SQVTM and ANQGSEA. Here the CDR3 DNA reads TGCAGCGTTAGGGACAGGGCGAACGCTAACTATGGCTACACCTTC. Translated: CSVRDRANANYGYTF.

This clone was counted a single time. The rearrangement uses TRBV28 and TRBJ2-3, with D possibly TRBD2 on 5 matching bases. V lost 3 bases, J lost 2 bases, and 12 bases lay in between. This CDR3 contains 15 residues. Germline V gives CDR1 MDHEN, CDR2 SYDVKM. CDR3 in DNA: TGTGCCAGCAGTTTTGATGCTAGCACCACAGATACGCAGTATTTT. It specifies CASSFDASTTDTQYF. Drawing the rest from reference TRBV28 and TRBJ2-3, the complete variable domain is DVKVTQSSRYLVKRTGEKVFLECVQDMDHENMFWYRQDPGLGLRLIYFSYDVKMKEKGDIPEGYSVSREKKERFSLILESASTNQTSMYLCASSFDASTTDTQYFGPGTRLTVL.

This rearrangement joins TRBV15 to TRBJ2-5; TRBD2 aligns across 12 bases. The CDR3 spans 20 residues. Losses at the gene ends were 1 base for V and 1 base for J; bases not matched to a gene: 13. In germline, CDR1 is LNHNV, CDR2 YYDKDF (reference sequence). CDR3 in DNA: TGTGCCACCAGCAGAGTTTTATCCGTACTAGCGGGGGGATCCCAAGAGACCCAGTACTTC. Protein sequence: CATSRVLSVLAGGSQETQYF.

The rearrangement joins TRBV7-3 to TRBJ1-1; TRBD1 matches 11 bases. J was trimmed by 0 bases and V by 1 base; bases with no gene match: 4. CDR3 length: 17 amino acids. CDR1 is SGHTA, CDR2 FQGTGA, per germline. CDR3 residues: CASSLMGTGGMNTEAFF. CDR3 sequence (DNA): TGTGCCAGCAGCTTAATGGGGACAGGGGGGATGAACACTGAAGCTTTCTTT.

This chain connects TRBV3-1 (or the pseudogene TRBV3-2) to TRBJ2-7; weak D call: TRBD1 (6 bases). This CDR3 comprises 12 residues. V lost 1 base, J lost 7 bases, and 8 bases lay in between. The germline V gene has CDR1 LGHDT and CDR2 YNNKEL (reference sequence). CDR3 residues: CASSQGGGEQYF. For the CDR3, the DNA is TGTGCCAGCAGCCAAGGAGGGGGAGAGCAGTACTTC.

CDR3 protein: CASRPDREVTEAFF. DNA for the CDR3: TGTGCCAGCAGGCCGGACAGGGAGGTCACTGAAGCTTTCTTT. This chain joins TRBV6-5 and TRBJ1-1, with 8 nucleotides matching TRBD1. The CDR3 is made up of 14 amino acids. Germline V gene sequence: CDR1 MNHEY, CDR2 SVGAGI. V shed 6 bases, J shed 4 bases, and the junction held 7 bases outside the gene matches.

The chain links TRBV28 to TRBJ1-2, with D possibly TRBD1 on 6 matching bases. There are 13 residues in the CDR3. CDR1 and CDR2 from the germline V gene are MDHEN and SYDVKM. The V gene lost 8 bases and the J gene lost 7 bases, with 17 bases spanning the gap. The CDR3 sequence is CASGQTGMGGYTF. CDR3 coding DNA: TGTGCCAGCGGCCAAACAGGGATGGGTGGCTACACCTTC.

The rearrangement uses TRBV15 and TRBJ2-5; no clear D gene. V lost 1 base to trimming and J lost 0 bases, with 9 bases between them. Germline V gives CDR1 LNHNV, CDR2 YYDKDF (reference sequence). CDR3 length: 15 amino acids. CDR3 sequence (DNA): TGTGCCACCAGCAGAGGAAACGGTAACCAAGAGACCCAGTACTTC. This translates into CATSRGNGNQETQYF.

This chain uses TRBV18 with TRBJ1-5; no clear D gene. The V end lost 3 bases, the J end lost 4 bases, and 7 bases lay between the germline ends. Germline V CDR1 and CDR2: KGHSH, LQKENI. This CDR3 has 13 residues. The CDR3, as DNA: TGTGCCAGCTCACCCGGTGGTAATCAGCCCCAGCATTTT. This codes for CASSPGGNQPQHF.

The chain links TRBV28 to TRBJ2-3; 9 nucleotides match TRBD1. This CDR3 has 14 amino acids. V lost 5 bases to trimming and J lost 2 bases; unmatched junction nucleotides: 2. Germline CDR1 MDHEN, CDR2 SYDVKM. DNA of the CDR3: TGTGCCAGCAGTGGGACAGGGTACACAGATACGCAGTATTTT. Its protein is CASSGTGYTDTQYF.

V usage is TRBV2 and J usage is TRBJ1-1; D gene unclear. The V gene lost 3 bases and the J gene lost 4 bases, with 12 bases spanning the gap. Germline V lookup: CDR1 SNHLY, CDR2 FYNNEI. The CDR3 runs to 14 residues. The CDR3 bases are TGTGCCAGCAGTGACCTGAGGGTAGGCACTGAAGCTTTCTTT. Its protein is CASSDLRVGTEAFF.

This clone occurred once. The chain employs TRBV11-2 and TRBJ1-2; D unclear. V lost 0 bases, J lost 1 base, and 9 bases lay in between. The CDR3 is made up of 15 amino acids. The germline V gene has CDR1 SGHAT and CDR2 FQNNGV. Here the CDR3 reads CASSLDSGNNYGYTF. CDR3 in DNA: TGTGCCAGCAGCTTAGATTCCGGGAATAACTATGGCTACACCTTC.

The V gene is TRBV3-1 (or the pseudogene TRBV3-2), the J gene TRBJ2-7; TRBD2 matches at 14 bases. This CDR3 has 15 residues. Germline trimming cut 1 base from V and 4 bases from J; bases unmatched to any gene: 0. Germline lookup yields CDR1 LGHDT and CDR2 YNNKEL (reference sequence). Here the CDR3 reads CASSQGTSGRYEQYF. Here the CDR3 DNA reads TGTGCCAGCAGCCAAGGGACTAGCGGGAGGTACGAGCAGTACTTC.

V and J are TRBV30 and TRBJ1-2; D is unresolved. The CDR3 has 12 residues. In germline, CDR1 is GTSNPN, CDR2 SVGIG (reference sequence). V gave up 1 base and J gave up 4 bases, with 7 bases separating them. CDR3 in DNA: TGTGCCTGGAGTGCACGGGTCTATGGCTACACCTTC. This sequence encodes CAWSARVYGYTF.

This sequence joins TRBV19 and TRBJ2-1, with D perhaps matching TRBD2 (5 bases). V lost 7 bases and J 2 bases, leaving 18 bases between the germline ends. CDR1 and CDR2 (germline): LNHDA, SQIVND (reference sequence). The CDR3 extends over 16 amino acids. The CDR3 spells CASTSRRGWAYNEQFF. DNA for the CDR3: TGTGCCAGTACCTCCCGTCGGGGATGGGCCTACAATGAGCAGTTCTTC.

Here the CDR3 DNA reads TGTGCCAGCAGCGCCGACAGGGGACGAAACACCATATATTTT. Its translation is CASSADRGRNTIYF. The V call is TRBV9, the J call TRBJ1-3, with 8 bases matching TRBD1. In germline, CDR1 is SGDLS, CDR2 YYNGEE. This CDR3 region has 14 residues. The J segment lost 5 bases and the V segment lost 3 bases, leaving 4 bases of the junction unmatched.

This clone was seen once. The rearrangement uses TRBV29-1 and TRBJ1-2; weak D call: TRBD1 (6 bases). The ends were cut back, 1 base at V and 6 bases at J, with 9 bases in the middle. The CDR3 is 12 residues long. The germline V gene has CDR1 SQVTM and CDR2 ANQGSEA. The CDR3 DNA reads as TGCAGCGTTGAAGGGCAGGGGCATGGCTACACCTTC. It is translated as CSVEGQGHGYTF. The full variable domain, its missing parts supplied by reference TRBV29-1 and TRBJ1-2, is SAVISQKPSRDICQRGTSLTIQCQVDSQVTMMFWYRQQPGQSLTLIATANQGSEATYESGFVIDKFPISRPNLTFSTLTVSNMSPEDSSIYLCSVEGQGHGYTFGSGTRLTVV.

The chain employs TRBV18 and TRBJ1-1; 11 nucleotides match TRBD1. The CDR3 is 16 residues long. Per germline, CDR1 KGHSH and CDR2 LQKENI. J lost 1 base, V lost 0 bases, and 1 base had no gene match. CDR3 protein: CASSPPGQGANTEAFF. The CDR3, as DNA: TGTGCCAGCTCACCACCAGGACAGGGGGCGAACACTGAAGCTTTCTTT.

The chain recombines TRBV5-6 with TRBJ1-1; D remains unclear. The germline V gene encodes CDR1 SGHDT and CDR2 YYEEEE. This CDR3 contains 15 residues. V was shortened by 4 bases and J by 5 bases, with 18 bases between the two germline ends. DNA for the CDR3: TGTGCCAGCAGCGGTGGAGGTGGGTGGAGTACTGAAGCTTTCTTT. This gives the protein CASSGGGGWSTEAFF.

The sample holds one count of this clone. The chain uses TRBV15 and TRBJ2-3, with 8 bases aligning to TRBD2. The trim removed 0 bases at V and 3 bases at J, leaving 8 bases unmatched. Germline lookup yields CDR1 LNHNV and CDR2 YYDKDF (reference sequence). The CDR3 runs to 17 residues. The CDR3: CATSRDLVASGTDTQYF. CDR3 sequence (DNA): TGTGCCACCAGCAGAGATCTGGTGGCTAGCGGGACAGATACGCAGTATTTT.

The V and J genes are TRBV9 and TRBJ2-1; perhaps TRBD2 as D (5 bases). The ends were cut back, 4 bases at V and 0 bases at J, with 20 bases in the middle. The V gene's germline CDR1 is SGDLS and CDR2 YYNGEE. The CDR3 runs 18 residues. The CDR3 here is CASSYPKDSPSSYNEQFF. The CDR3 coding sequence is TGTGCCAGCAGCTACCCCAAGGACTCTCCGAGCTCCTACAATGAGCAGTTCTTC.

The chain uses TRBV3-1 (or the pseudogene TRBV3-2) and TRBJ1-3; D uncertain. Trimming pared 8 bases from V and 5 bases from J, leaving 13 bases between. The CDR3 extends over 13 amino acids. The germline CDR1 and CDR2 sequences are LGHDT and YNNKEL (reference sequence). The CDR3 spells CASQSDARNTIYF. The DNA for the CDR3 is TGTGCCAGCCAGAGCGACGCCCGAAACACCATATATTTT.

The CDR3 loop is CASSQEGLEQFF. Here the CDR3 DNA reads TGTGCCAGCAGCCAAGAGGGCCTTGAGCAGTTCTTC. The rearrangement joins TRBV4-2 to TRBJ2-1; D is undetermined. The germline V and J ends were trimmed by 0 bases and 9 bases, with 6 bases remaining between them. The CDR3 runs to 12 residues. Germline assignment: CDR1 LGHNA and CDR2 YNFKEQ.

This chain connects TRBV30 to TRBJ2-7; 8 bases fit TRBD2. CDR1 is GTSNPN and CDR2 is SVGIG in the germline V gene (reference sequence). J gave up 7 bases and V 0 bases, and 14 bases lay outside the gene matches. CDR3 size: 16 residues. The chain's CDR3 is CAWSVRFAGGPREQYF. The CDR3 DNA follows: TGTGCCTGGAGTGTACGGTTTGCGGGAGGCCCAAGAGAGCAGTACTTC.

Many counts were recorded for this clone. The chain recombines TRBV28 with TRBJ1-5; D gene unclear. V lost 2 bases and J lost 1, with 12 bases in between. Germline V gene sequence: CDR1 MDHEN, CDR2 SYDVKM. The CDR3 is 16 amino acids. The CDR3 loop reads CASSLTGLLSNQPQHF. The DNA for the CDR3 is TGTGCCAGCAGTTTAACGGGTCTCCTAAGCAATCAGCCCCAGCATTTT.

The DNA of the CDR3 is TGTGCCAGCAGCAAATCGGGGGGAGGGGATGGTAAGACTGGCTACACCTTC. Residues: CASSKSGGGDGKTGYTF. The chain combines TRBV21-1 with TRBJ1-2. TRBV21-1 is given as a pseudogene. The CDR3 has 17 amino acids.

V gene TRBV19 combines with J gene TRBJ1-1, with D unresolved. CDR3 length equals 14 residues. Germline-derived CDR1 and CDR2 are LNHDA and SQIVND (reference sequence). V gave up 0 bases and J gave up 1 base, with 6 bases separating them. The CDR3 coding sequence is TGTGCCAGTAGTATAGACTTTCGGAACACTGAAGCTTTCTTT. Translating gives CASSIDFRNTEAFF.